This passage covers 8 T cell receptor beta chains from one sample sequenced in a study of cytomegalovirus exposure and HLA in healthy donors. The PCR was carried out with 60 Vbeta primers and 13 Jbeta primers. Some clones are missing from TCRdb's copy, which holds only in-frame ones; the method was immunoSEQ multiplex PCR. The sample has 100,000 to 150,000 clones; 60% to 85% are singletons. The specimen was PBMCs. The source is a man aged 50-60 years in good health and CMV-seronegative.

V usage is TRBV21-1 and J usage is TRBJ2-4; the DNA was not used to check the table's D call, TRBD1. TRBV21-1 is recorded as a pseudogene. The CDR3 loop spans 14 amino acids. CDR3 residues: CASRAGDSKNIQYF. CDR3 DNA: TGTGCCAGCAGGGCCGGGGACAGTAAAAACATTCAGTACTTC.

The CDR3 here is CASSPGDSLNQPQHF. CDR3 coding DNA: TGTGCCAGCAGCCCCGGGGACAGCCTAAATCAGCCCCAGCATTTT. The chain combines TRBV5-6 with TRBJ1-5; 7 bases align to TRBD1. This CDR3 has 15 amino acids. V was pared by 4 bases and J by 4 bases, with 8 bases of the junction left unmatched. Germline-derived CDR1 and CDR2 are SGHDT and YYEEEE.

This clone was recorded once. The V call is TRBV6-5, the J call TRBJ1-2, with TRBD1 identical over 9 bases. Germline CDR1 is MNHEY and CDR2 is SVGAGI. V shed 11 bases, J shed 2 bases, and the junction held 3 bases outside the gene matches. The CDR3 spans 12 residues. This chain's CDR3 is CAPGQGNYGYTF. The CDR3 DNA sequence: TGTGCCCCCGGACAGGGGAACTATGGCTACACCTTC.

This chain's CDR3 is CASSLGTGGRNYGYTF. The DNA for the CDR3 is TGTGCCAGCAGCTTAGGGACAGGGGGCAGGAACTATGGCTACACCTTC. V is TRBV11-2 and J is TRBJ1-2; 11 bases are shared with TRBD1. Trimming removed 1 base from V and 2 bases from J; junction bases left unmatched: 3. Germline V gene data show CDR1 as SGHAT and CDR2 as FQNNGV. The CDR3 length is 16 residues.

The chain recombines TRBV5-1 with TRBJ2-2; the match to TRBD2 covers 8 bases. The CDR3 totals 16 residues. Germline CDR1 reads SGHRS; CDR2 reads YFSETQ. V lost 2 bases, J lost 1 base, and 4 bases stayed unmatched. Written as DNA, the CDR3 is TGCGCCAGCAGCTTCACTAGCGGAGTGAACACCGGGGAGCTGTTTTTT. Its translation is CASSFTSGVNTGELFF.

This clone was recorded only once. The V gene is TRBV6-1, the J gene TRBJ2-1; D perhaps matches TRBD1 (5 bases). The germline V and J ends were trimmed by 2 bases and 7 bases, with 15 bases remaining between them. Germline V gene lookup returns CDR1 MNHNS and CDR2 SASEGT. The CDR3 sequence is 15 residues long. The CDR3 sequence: CASSETQGLWNEQFF. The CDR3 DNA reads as TGTGCCAGCAGTGAAACCCAGGGTCTTTGGAATGAGCAGTTCTTC.

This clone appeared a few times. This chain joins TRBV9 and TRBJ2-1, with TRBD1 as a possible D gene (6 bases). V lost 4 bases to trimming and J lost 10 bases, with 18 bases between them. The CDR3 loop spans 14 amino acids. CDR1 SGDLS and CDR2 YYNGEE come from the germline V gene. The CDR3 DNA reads TGTGCCAGCAGCCGCAGCCCAGGGGTAGCGGAGCAGTTCTTC. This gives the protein CASSRSPGVAEQFF.

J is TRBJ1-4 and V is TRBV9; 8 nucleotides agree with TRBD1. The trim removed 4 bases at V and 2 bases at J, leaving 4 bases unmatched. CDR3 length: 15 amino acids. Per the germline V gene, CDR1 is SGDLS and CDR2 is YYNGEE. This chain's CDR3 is CASSPRDRTNEKLFF. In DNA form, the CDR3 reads TGTGCCAGCAGCCCCCGGGACAGGACTAATGAAAAACTGTTTTTT.